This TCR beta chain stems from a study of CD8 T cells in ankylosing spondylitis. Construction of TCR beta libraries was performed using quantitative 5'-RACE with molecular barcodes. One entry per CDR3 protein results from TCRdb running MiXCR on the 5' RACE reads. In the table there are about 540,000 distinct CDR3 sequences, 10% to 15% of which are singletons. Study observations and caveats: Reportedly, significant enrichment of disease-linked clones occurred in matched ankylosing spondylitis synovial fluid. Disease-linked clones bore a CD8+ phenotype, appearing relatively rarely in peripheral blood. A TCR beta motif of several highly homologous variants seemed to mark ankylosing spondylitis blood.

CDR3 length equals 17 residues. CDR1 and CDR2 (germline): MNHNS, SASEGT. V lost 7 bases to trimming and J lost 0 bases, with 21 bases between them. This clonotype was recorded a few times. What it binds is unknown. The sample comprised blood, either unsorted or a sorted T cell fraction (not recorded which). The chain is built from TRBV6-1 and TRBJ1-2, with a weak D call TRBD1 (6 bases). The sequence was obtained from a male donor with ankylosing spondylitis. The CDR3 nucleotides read TGTGCCAGCACCCCGGTACGGGGGCTTTCGGCTAACTATGGCTACACCTTC. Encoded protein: CASTPVRGLSANYGYTF.